The entry below gives a single T cell receptor beta chain sequence along with its context. The antigen is unknown. In the same sample, other DNA sequences code for this CDR3. PCR primers comprised 60 Vbeta and 13 Jbeta primers. The protocol was immunoSEQ multiplex PCR, while the TCRdb copy is restricted to in-frame clones and leaves out a portion. Altogether under 200,000 clones are present, about 80% being singletons, with the ten largest covering around 2.5%. This CDR3 region has 13 residues. The ends were cut back, 2 bases at V and 4 bases at J, with 10 bases in the middle. The germline V gene encodes CDR1 SGDLS and CDR2 YYNGEE. This sample was taken from a study of cytomegalovirus exposure and HLA in healthy donors. Overall study results and limits: Later examination showed HLA-associated TCR beta chains had greater clonal expansion than equally common others. HLA alleles showed associations with around 15,000 TCR beta sequences in a later analysis, at a 0.05 false discovery rate.

The source is a man in his 60s in good health and CMV-seronegative. Sequenced sample: PBMCs. This rearrangement joins TRBV9 to TRBJ2-7; TRBD1 is a possible D gene (6 bases). The CDR3 protein is CASSVGDNYEQYF. The CDR3 DNA follows: TGTGCCAGCAGCGTTGGGGACAATTACGAGCAGTACTTC.